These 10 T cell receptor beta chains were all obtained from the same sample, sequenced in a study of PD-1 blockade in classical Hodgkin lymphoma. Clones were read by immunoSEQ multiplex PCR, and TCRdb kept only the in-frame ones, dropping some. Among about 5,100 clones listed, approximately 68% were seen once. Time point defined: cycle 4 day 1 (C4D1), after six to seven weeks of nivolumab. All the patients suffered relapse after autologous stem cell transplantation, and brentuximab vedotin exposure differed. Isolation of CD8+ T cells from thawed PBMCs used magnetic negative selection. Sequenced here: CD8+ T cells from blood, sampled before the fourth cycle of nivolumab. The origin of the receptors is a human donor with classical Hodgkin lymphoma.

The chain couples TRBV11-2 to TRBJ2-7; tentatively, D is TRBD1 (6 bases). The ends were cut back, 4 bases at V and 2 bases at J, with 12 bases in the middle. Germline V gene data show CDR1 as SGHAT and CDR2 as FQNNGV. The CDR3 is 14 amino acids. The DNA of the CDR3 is TGTGCCAGCAGCTCCCCGGGACAACCCTACGAGCAGTACTTC. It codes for CASSSPGQPYEQYF.

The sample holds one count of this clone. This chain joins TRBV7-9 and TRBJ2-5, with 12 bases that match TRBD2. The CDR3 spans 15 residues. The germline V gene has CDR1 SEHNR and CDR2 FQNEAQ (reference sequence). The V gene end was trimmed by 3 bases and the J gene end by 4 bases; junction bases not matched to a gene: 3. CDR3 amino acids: CASSLGLAGVETQYF. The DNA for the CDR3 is TGTGCCAGCAGCTTGGGACTAGCGGGCGTAGAGACCCAGTACTTC. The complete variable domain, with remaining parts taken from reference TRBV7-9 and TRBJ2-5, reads DTGVSQNPRHKITKRGQNVTFRCDPISEHNRLYWYRQTLGQGPEFLTYFQNEAQLEKSRLLSDRFSAERPKGSFSTLEIQRTEQGDSAMYLCASSLGLAGVETQYFGPGTRLLVL.

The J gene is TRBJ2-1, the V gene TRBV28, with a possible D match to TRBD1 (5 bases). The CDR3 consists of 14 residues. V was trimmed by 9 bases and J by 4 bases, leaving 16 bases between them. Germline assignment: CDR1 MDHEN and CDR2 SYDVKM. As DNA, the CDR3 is TGTGCCAGTCAATCAGGGTTACTGTACAATGAGCAGTTCTTC. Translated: CASQSGLLYNEQFF.

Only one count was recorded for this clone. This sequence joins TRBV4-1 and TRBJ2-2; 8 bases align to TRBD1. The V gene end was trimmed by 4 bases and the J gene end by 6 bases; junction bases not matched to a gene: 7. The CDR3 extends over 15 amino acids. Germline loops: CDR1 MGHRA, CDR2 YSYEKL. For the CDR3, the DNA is TGCGCCAGCAGCCGAGGACAGGGTATTCCCGGGGAGCTGTTTTTT. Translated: CASSRGQGIPGELFF.

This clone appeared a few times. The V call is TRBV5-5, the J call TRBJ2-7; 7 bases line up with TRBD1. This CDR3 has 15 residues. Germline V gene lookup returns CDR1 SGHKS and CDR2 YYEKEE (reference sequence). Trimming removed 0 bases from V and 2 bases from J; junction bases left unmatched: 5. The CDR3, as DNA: TGTGCCAGCAGCTTGGCCCCGGGACAGACCTACGAGCAGTACTTC. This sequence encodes CASSLAPGQTYEQYF.

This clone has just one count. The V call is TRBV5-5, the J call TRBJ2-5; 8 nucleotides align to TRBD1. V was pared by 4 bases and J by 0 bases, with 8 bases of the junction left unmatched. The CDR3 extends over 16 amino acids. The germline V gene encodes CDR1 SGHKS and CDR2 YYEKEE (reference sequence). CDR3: CASSPGQVLYQETQYF. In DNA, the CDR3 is TGTGCCAGCAGCCCGGGACAGGTCCTGTACCAAGAGACCCAGTACTTC.

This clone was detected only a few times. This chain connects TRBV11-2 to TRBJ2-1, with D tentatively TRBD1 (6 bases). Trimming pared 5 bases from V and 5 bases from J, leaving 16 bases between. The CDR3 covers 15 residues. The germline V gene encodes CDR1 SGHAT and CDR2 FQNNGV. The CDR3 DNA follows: TGTGCCAGCAGCCCCATAACAGGGATAGACAATGAGCAGTTCTTC. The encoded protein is CASSPITGIDNEQFF. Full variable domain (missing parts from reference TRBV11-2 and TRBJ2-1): EAGVAQSPRYKIIEKRQSVAFWCNPISGHATLYWYQQILGQGPKLLIQFQNNGVVDDSQLPKDRFSAERLKGVDSTLKIQPAKLEDSAVYLCASSPITGIDNEQFFGPGTRLTVL.

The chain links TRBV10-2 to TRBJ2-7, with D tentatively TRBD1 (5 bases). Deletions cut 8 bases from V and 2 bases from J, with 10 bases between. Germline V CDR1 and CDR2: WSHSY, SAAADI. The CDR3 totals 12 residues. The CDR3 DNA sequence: TGCGCCAGCGGGTCAGGGACCTACGAGCAGTACTTC. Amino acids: CASGSGTYEQYF.

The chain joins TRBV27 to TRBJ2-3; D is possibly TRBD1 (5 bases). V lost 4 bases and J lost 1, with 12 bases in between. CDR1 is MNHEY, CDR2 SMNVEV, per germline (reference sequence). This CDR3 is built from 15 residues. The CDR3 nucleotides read TGTGCCAGCAGTTCCAGGGTTAAGGGCACAGATACGCAGTATTTT. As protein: CASSSRVKGTDTQYF.

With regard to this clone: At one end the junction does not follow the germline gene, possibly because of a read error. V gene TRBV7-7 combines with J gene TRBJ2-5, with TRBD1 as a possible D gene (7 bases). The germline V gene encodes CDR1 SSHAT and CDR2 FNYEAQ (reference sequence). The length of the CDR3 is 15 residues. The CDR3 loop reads CASSLSQGRRETQYF. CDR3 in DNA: TGTGCTAGCAGCTTATCACAGGGGAGGAGGGAGACCCAGTACTTC.